This T cell receptor (beta chain) was sequenced for a study of T cells after yellow fever vaccination. Study results and caveats: The study noted that FACS-sorted repertoires could contain abundant clonotypes contaminating from the bulk population.

Template switching with 5'RACE generated the TCR cDNA and added a universal primer site and UMIs. TCRdb fed the 5' RACE reads into MiXCR, producing one record per CDR3 protein. The sample comprises about 340,000 distinct CDR3 sequences, approximately 12% of which are singletons, and more than 3% rests with the top ten. There are many counts of this clonotype. Its antigen is currently unknown. Trimming removed 1 base from V and 4 bases from J, with 8 bases in between. Germline CDR1 and CDR2: SGHRS and YFSETQ. This CDR3 is built from 14 residues. The chain uses TRBV5-1 and TRBJ2-2; possibly TRBD1 or TRBD2 for D (5 bases each). The source is a man younger than 35 who received the YFV17D yellow fever vaccine. Sequences were derived from CD4+ T cells sorted from PBMCs, sampled 15 days after the yellow fever booster vaccination. DNA for the CDR3: TGCGCCAGCAGCTTGTCCGGGGCCACCGGGGAGCTGTTTTTT. Translated: CASSLSGATGELFF.